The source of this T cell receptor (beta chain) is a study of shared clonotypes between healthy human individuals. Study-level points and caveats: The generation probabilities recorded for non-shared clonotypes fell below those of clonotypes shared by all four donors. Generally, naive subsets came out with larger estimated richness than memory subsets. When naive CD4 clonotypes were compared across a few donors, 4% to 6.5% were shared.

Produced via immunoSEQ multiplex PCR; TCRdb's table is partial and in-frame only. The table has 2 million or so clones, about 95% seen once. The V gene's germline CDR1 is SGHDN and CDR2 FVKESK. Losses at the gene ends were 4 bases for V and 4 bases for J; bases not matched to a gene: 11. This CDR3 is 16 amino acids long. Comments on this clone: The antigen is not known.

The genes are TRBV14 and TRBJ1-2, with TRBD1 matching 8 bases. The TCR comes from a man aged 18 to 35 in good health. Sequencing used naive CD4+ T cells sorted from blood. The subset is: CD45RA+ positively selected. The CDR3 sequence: CASSPSTGVRSYGYTF. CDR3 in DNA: TGTGCCAGCAGCCCCTCGACAGGGGTGCGCAGCTATGGCTACACCTTC.